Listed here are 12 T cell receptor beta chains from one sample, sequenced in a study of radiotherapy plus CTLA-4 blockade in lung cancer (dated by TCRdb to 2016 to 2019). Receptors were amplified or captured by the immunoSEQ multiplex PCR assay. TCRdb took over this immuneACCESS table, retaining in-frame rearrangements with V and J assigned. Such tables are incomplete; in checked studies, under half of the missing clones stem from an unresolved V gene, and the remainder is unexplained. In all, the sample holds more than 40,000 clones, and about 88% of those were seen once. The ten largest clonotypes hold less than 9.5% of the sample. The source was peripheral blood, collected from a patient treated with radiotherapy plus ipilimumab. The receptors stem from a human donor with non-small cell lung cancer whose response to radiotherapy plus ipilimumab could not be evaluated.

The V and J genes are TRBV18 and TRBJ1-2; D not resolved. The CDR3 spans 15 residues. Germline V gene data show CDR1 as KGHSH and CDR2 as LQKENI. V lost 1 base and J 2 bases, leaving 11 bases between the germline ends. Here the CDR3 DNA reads TGTGCCAGCTCACCACGTATGGAGGAGAACTATGGCTACACCTTC. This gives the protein CASSPRMEENYGYTF.

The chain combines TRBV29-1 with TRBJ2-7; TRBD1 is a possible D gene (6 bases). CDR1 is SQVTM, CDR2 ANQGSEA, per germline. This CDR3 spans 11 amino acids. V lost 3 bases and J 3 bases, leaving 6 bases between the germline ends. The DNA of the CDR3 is TGCAGCGTTGAGGACAGCTACGAGCAGTACTTC. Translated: CSVEDSYEQYF.

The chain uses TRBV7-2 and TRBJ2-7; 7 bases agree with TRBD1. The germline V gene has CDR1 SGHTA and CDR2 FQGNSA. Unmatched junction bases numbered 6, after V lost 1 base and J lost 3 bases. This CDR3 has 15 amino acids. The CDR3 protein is CASSLGQGFNYEQYF. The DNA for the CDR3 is TGTGCCAGCAGCTTAGGACAGGGATTTAACTACGAGCAGTACTTC. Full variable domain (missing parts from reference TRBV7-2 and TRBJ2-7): GAGVSQSPSNKVTEKGKDVELRCDPISGHTALYWYRQSLGQGLEFLIYFQGNSAPDKSGLPSDRFSAERTGGSVSTLTIQRTQQEDSAVYLCASSLGQGFNYEQYFGPGTRLTVT.

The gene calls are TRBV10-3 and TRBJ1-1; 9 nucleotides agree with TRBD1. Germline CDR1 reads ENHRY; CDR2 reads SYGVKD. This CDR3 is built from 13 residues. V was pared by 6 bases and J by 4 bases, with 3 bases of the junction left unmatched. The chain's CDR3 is CAIRGDRATEAFF. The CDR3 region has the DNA TGTGCCATCAGGGGGGACAGGGCCACTGAAGCTTTCTTT.

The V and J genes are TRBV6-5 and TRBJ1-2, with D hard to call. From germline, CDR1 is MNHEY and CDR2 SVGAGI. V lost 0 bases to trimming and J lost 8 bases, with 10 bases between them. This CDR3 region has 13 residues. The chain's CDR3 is CASSYSTRGGYTF. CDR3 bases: TGTGCCAGCAGTTACTCGACTCGCGGCGGCTACACCTTC.

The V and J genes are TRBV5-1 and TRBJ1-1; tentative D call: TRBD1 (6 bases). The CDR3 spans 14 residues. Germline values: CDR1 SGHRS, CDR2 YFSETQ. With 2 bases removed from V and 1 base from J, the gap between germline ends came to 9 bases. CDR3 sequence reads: CASSFHRENTEAFF. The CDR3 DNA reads TGCGCCAGCAGCTTCCACAGGGAGAACACTGAAGCTTTCTTT.

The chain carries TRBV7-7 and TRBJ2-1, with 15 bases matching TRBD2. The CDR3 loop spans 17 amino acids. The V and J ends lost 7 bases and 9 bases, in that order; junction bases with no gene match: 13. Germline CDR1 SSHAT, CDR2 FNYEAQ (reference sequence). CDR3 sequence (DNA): TGTGCCAGCACCCCCCTTTATCCGGGACTAGCGGGAGGTGAGCAGTTCTTC. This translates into CASTPLYPGLAGGEQFF.

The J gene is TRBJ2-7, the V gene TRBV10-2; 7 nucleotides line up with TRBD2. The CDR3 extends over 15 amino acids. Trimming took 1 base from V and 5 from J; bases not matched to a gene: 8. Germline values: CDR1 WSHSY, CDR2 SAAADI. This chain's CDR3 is CASSEFMREIDEQYF. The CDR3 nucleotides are TGCGCCAGCAGTGAGTTTATGCGGGAGATCGACGAGCAGTACTTC.

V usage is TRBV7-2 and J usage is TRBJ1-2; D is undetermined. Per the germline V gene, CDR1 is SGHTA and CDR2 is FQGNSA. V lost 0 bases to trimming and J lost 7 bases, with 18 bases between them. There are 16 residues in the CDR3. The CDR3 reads CASSLASELPSLGYTF. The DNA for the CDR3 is TGTGCCAGCAGCTTAGCTTCGGAGCTTCCTTCTCTTGGCTACACCTTC.

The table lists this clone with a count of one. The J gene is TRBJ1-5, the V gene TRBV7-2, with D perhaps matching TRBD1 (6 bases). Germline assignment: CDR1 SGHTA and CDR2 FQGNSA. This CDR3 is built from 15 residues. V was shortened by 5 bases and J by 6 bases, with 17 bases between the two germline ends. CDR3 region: CASSPFQGGGQPQHF. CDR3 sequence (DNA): TGTGCCAGCAGCCCGTTCCAGGGAGGGGGTCAGCCCCAGCATTTT. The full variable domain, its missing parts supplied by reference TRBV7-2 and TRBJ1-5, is GAGVSQSPSNKVTEKGKDVELRCDPISGHTALYWYRQSLGQGLEFLIYFQGNSAPDKSGLPSDRFSAERTGGSVSTLTIQRTQQEDSAVYLCASSPFQGGGQPQHFGDGTRLSIL.

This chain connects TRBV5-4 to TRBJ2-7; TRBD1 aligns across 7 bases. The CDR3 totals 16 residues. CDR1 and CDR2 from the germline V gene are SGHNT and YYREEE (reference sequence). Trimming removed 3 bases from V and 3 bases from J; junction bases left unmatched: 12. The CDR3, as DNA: TGTGCCAGCAGCTCTCATGTGGACAGGACCGACTACGAGCAGTACTTC. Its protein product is CASSSHVDRTDYEQYF.

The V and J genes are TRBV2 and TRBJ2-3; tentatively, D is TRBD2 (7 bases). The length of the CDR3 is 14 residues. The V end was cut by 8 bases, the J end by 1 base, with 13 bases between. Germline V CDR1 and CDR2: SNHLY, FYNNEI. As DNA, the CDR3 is TGTGCCAGCGGGGGGGCCTGGGGCACAGATACGCAGTATTTT. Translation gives CASGGAWGTDTQYF.